This TCR beta chain is from a study of T cells in Graves' hyperthyroidism and ophthalmopathy (dated by TCRdb to between 2018 and 2020). The study in broad terms: Peripheral blood was sampled at the time of initial diagnosis, prior to any treatment. For training and testing, the roughly 100 patients in the discovery cohort were randomly divided in a 7:3 ratio. To identify TCR V-J signatures that set the groups apart, the researchers used a discovery cohort of 100 patients, made up of 43 with Graves' ophthalmopathy and 57 with stable Graves' hyperthyroidism. The paper reports TCR Vbeta CDR3 sequencing of 135 peripheral blood samples: some 41 ophthalmopathy, 70 to 85 hyperthyroidism and around 17 progressor patients. Thyroid tissue and blood T-cell repertoires from about six Graves' hyperthyroidism patients were also compared in the study. Prospective prediction of ophthalmopathy was tested in an independent validation cohort consisting of some 20 hyperthyroidism patients and around 16 patients who later progressed to ophthalmopathy. Once sampling was done, hyperthyroidism patients were given methimazole at a starting dose of 30 mg daily, whereas ophthalmopathy patients were given high-dose intravenous methylprednisolone.

The TCR beta CDR3 regions were amplified from RNA transcripts. For the first round of RT-PCR on the TCR CDR3, the HTBI primer set was used together with the Qiagen OneStep RT-PCR kit. Libraries were constructed in a second round of multiplex PCR, after which size selection and purification were carried out. Sequencing of the libraries was done on an Illumina HiSeq2000 using paired-end 100 bp reads. As for the original processing: SOAPnuke was used to process the raw data, with reads discarded if the reads contained adapters or uncalled bases, had a mean Phred below 15, or lacked an exact constant-primer or identifier match. COPE v1.2.5 was used to merge the high-quality paired reads, and each unique nucleotide sequence was defined as a clonotype. MiTCR v1.1 was used to align the clonotypes against IMGT TRBV, TRBD and TRBJ reference segments. Analysis was restricted to V-J combinations with a frequency above 0.0001, which covered about 99% of repertoires. A TCS score was defined as the ratio between F50 (clonal expansion) and ExV (chaos), using BLOSUM62-based TCRdist between CDR3 peptides within each V-J. Welch's t-statistics and random forest reduced roughly 540 V-J features to around 14, which were used in a naive Bayes classifier (R e1071). Using fastp trimming at Q25 and MiXCR clonotype assembly, TCRdb reanalyzed the public sequencing data and kept in-frame beta chains. Here each entry gathers all rows of one CDR3 protein and keeps the most common genes and DNA. TCRdb's processing, not the study's, gives the V and J calls here. The sample table records a few hundred thousand distinct CDR3 sequences; approximately 15% of these occur just once. Jointly, the top ten make up less than 35% of the sample.

Stable Graves' hyperthyroidism was defined as the absence of progression to ophthalmopathy over 18 months of follow-up. Hyperthyroidism patients were newly diagnosed, had a disease duration of under 2 months, and were aged 18 to 65 years. Patients with uncontrolled infections, other autoimmune diseases, pregnancy or lactation were excluded. Diagnoses were established on the basis of clinical symptoms, serum thyroxine and TRAb, thyroid ultrasound, and orbital computed tomography. PBMCs were isolated from approximately 10 ml of fresh peripheral blood by Ficoll-Paque density gradient centrifugation. Total RNA was extracted with Trizol reagent, and quality was checked on an Agilent 2100 Bioanalyzer. Overall results and qualifications from the work: A 13 V-J signature model separated ophthalmopathy from stable hyperthyroidism, with around 90% sensitivity and 81% to 82% specificity in cross-validation and 80%/75% in testing. Most expanded thyroid clonotypes (frequency above 0.001) were also detected in blood, a finding suggesting that blood repertoires may reflect thyroid immune responses. No statistical method was used to fix the sample size in advance, and group allocation was not hidden from the investigators. In validation, the model predicted progression to ophthalmopathy a median of about 6.5 months before onset, with roughly 70% sensitivity and 72.22% specificity.

Many counts were recorded for this clonotype. The clone's antigen remains unknown. No base quality values were provided; no much bigger clone lies one nucleotide off. The CDR3 runs 15 residues from the cysteine to the phenylalanine. The DNA shown is the 45-base CDR3, in frame from base 1. Per the germline V gene (reference sequence), LGHDT is the CDR1 and YNNKEL is the CDR2. Cut back by 4 bases and 1 base, the V and J ends lie 13 bases apart. The rearranged segments are TRBV3-1 and TRBJ1-2; a tentative D call is TRBD1 (5 bases match). This receptor was obtained from a woman under 40 with Graves' hyperthyroidism. Sequencing was done on a sample of blood. The nucleotides are TGTGCCAGCAGCCCACAGACAGTTAGTAACTATGGCTACACCTTC. This is translated as CASSPQTVSNYGYTF.